The clone carrying this T cell receptor beta chain was detected many times. Its antigen is currently unknown. Arm-PCR with iRepertoire HTBI primers amplified the CDR3 regions for these TCR beta libraries. Each CDR3 protein gets one entry after TCRdb re-called the multiplex PCR reads with MiXCR. The sample carries about 290,000 distinct CDR3 sequences, 22% recorded once. V lost 3 bases and J 5 bases, leaving 15 bases between the germline ends. There are 15 residues in the CDR3. Per germline, CDR1 SEHNR and CDR2 FQNEAQ (reference sequence). Regarding time point: persistent/refractory GD, antithyroid drugs over 5 years with positive TRAb. RNA extracted from PBMCs served as the sequencing template. The data stem from a study of regulatory T cells in long-lasting Graves disease. Turning to the study itself: Persistent cases were those of Graves' disease that involved over 5 years of antithyroid drugs with positive TSH receptor antibodies.

Study-wide results and caveats: Persistent disease was associated with favored TRBV28 usage and with favored use of TRBJ1-2 and TRBJ2-5.

The chain recombines TRBV7-9 with TRBJ2-3, with a possible D match to TRBD2 (5 bases). The sequencing here drew on peripheral blood mononuclear cells (PBMCs), taken when the disease was refractory, from a patient treated with antithyroid drugs. The clonotype originates from a female donor with Graves disease. This CDR3 is CASSFAIAGEDTQYF. Written as DNA, the CDR3 is TGTGCCAGCAGCTTTGCAATTGCGGGTGAAGATACGCAGTATTTT.